This T cell receptor beta chain appears in the sequencing data of a study of TIL therapy for anti-PD-1-resistant metastatic lung cancer. Overall study context: Most patients had lung adenocarcinoma.

Germline loops: CDR1 MNHNY, CDR2 SVGAGI (reference sequence). The V and J ends lost 4 bases and 3 bases respectively, with 4 bases between them. The CDR3 runs 11 residues. Sequencing used immunoSEQ v3. Profiled with immunoSEQ multiplex PCR; TCRdb holds only in-frame clones, not every one. This sample yields approximately 27,000 clones, of which 55% to 75% are seen a single time; 7% to 9% belongs to the top ten. The time point is: pre-treatment sample, taken before nivolumab and TIL therapy. Pleural nodules or supraclavicular lymph nodes made up most of the excised metastases sampled. This clone was counted only a few times.

The material was tumor tissue, obtained at baseline. This clonotype was obtained from a person aged 30 to 80 with non-small cell lung cancer. The chain recombines TRBV6-6 with TRBJ2-7, with D unresolved. This chain's CDR3 is CASSFRYEQYF. Written as DNA, the CDR3 is TGTGCCAGCAGTTTTCGCTACGAGCAGTACTTC.